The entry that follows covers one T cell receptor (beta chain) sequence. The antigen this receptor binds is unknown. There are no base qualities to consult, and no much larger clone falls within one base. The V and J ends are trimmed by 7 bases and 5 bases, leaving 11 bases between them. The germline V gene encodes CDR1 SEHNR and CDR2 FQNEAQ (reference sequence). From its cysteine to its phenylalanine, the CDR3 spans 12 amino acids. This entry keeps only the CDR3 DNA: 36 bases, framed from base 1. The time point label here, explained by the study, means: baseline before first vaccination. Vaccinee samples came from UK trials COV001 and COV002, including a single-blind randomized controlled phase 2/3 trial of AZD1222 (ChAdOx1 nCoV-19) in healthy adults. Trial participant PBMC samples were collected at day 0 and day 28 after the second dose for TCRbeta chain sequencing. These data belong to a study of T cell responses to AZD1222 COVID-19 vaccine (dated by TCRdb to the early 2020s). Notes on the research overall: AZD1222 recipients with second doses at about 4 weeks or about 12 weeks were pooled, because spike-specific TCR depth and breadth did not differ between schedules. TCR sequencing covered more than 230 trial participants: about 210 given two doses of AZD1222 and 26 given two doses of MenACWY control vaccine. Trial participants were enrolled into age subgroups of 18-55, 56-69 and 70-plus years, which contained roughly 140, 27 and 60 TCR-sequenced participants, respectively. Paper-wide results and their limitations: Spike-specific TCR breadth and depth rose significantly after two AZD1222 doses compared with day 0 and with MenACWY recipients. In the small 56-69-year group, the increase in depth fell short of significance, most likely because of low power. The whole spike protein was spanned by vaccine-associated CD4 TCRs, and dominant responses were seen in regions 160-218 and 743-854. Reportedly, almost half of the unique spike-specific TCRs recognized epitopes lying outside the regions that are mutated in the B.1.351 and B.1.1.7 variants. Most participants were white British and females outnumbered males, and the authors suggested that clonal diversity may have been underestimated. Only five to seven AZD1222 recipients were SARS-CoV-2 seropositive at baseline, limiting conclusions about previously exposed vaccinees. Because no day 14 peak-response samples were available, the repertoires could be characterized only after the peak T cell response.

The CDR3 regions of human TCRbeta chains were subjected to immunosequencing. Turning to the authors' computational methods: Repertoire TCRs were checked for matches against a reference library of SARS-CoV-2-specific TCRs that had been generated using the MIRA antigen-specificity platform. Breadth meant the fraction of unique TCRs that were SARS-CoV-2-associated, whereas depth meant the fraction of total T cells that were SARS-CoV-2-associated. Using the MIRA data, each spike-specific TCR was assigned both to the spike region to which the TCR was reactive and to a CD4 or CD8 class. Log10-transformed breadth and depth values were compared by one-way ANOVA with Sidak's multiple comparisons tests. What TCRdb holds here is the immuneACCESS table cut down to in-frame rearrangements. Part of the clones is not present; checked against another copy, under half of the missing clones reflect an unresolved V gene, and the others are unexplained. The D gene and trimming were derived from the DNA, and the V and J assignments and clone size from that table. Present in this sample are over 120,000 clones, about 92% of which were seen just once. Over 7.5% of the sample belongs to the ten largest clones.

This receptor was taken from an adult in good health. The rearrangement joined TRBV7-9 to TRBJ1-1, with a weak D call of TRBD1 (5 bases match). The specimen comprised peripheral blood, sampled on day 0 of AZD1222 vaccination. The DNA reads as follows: TGTGCCAGCACCTTGGGGGAAACTGAAGCTTTCTTT. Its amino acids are CASTLGETEAFF.